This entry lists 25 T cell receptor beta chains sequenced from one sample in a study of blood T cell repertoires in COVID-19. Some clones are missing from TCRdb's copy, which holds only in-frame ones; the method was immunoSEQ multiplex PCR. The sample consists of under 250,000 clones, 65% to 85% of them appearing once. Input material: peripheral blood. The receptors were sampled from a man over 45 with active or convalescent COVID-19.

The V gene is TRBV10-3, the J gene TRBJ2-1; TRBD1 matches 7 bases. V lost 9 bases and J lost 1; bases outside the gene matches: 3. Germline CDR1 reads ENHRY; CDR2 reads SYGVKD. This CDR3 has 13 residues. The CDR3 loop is CAIRGQSYNEQFF. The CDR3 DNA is TGTGCCATACGGGGACAGTCCTACAATGAGCAGTTCTTC.

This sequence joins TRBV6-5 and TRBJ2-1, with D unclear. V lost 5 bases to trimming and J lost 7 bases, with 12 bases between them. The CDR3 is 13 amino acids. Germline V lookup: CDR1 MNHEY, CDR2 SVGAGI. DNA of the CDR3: TGTGCCAGCAGTCTAAGTTCGGTTAATGAGCAGTTCTTC. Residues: CASSLSSVNEQFF.

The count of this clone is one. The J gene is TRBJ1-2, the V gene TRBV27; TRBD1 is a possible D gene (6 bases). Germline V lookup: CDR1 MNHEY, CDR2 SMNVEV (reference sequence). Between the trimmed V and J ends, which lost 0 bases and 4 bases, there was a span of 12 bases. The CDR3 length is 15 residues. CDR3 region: CASSLSLQGSYGYTF. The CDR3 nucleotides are TGTGCCAGCAGTTTATCGTTGCAGGGGAGCTATGGCTACACCTTC.

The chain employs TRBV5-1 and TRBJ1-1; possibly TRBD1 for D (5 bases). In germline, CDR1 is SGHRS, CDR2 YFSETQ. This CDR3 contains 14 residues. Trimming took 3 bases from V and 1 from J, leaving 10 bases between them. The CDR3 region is CASSWETGNTEAFF. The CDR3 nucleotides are TGCGCCAGCAGCTGGGAAACAGGGAACACTGAAGCTTTCTTT. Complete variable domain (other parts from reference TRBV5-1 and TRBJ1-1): KAGVTQTPRYLIKTRGQQVTLSCSPISGHRSVSWYQQTPGQGLQFLFEYFSETQRNKGNFPGRFSGRQFSNSRSEMNVSTLELGDSALYLCASSWETGNTEAFFGQGTRLTVV.

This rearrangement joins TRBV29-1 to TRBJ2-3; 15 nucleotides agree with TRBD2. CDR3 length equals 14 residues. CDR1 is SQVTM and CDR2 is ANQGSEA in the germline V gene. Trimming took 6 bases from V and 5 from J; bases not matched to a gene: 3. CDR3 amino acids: CSVGLAGGKDTQYF. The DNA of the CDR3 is TGCAGCGTCGGACTAGCGGGAGGGAAAGATACGCAGTATTTT.

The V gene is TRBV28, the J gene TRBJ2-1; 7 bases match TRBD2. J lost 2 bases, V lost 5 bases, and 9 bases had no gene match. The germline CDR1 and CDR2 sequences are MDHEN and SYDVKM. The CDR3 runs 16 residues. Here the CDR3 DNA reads TGTGCCAGCAGTGTTGCGGGAGTTCAACCCTACAATGAGCAGTTCTTC. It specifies CASSVAGVQPYNEQFF.

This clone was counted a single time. The CDR3, as DNA: TGTGCCACCAGCAGAATAGCCGGGACTAGCAAGCACGAGCAGTACTTC. It codes for CATSRIAGTSKHEQYF. This chain joins TRBV15 and TRBJ2-7, with 9 bases identical to TRBD2. V gave up 2 bases and J gave up 5 bases; unmatched junction bases: 10. Germline V gene sequence: CDR1 LNHNV, CDR2 YYDKDF (reference sequence). This CDR3 contains 16 residues.

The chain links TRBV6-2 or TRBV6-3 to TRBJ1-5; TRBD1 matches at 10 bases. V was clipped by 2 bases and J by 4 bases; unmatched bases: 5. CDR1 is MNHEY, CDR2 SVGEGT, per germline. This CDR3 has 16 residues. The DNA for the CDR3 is TGTGCCAGCAGTTACCTCCTGGACAGGGGGAATCAGCCCCAGCATTTT. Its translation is CASSYLLDRGNQPQHF.

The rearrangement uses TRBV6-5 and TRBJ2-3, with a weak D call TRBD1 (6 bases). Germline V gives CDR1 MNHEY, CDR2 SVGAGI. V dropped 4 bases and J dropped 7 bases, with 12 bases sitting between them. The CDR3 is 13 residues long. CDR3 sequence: CASSSIQGYTQYF. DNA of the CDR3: TGTGCCAGCAGTTCCATACAGGGTTATACGCAGTATTTT.

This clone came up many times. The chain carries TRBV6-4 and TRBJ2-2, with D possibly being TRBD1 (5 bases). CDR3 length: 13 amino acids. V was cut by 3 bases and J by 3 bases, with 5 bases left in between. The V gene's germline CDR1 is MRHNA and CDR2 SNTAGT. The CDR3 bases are TGTGCCAGCAGTGAAGGGGACACCGGGGAGCTGTTTTTT. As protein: CASSEGDTGELFF.

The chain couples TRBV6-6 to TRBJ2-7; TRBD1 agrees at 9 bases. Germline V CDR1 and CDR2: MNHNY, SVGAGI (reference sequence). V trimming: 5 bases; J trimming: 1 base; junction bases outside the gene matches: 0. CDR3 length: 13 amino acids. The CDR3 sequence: CASSGTGSYEQYF. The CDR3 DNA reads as TGTGCCAGCAGTGGGACAGGGTCCTACGAGCAGTACTTC.

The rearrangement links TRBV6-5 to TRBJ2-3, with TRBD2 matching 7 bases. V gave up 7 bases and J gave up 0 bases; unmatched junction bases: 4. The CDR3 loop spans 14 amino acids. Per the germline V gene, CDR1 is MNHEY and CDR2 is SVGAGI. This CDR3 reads CASKAGVSTDTQYF. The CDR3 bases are TGTGCCAGCAAGGCGGGGGTTAGCACAGATACGCAGTATTTT.

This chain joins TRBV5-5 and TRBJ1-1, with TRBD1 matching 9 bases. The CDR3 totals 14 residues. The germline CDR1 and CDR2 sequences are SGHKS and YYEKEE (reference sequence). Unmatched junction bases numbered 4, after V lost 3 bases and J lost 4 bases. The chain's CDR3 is CASSWTGATTEAFF. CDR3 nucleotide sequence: TGTGCCAGCAGCTGGACAGGGGCCACCACTGAAGCTTTCTTT.

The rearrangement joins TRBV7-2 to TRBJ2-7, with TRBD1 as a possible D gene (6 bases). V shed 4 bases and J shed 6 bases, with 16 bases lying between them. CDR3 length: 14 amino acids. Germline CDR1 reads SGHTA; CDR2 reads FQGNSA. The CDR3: CASSSRTVPLEQYF. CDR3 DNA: TGTGCCAGCAGCTCCCGGACAGTTCCCCTCGAGCAGTACTTC.

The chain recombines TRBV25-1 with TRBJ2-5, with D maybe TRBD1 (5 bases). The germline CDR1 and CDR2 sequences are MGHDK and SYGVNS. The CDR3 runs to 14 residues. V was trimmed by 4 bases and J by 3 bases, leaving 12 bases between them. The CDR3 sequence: CASSGTPVKETQYF. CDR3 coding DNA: TGTGCCAGCAGTGGGACACCGGTTAAAGAGACCCAGTACTTC.

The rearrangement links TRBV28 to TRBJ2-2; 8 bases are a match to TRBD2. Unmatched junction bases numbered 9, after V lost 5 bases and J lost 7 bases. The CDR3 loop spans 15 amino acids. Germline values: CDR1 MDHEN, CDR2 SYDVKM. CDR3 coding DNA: TGTGCCAGCAGTGCCCCGACTAGCGTGAACGGGGAGCTGTTTTTT. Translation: CASSAPTSVNGELFF.

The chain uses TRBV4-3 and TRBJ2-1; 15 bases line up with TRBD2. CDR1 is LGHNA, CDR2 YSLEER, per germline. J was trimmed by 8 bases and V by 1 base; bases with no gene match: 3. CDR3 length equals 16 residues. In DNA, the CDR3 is TGCGCCAGCAGCCAAGGGACTAGCGGGGGGGCCCATGAGCAGTTCTTC. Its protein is CASSQGTSGGAHEQFF.

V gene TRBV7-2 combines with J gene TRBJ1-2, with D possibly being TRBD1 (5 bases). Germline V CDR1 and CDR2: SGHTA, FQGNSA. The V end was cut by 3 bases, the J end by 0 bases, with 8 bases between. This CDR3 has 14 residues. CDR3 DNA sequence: TGTGCCAGCAGCTTTCAGGGTGCTAACTATGGCTACACCTTC. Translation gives CASSFQGANYGYTF. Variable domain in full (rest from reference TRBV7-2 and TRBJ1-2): GAGVSQSPSNKVTEKGKDVELRCDPISGHTALYWYRQSLGQGLEFLIYFQGNSAPDKSGLPSDRFSAERTGGSVSTLTIQRTQQEDSAVYLCASSFQGANYGYTFGSGTRLTVV.

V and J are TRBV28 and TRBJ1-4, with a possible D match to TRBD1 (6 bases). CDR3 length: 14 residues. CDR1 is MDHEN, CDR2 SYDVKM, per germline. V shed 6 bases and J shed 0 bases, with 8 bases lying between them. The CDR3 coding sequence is TGTGCCAGCAGGGACAGAACAACTAATGAAAAACTGTTTTTT. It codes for CASRDRTTNEKLFF. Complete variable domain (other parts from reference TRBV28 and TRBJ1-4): DVKVTQSSRYLVKRTGEKVFLECVQDMDHENMFWYRQDPGLGLRLIYFSYDVKMKEKGDIPEGYSVSREKKERFSLILESASTNQTSMYLCASRDRTTNEKLFFGSGTQLSVL.

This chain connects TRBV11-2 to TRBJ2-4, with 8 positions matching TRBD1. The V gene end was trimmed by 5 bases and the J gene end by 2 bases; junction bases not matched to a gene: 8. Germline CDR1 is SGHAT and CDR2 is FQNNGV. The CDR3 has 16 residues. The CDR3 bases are TGTGCCAGCAGCCCCAGGACAGGGTCACCCAAAAACATTCAGTACTTC. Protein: CASSPRTGSPKNIQYF.

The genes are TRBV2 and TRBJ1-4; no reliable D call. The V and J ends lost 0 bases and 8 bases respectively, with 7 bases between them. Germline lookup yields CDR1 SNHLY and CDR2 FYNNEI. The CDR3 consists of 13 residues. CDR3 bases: TGTGCCAGCAGTGAAGCACGGCGGGAAAAACTGTTTTTT. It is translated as CASSEARREKLFF.

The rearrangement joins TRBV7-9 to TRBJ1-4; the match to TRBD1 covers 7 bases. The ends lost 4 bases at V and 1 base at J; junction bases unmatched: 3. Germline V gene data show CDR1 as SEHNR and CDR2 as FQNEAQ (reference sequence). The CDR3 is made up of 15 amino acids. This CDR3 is CASSSNRGTNEKLFF. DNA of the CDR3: TGTGCCAGCAGCTCAAACAGGGGAACTAATGAAAAACTGTTTTTT.

CDR3 sequence (DNA): TGTGCCAGCAGTCCAAATTATTGGGGACAGGGGAAATCGCCCCAGCATTTT. It encodes CASSPNYWGQGKSPQHF. This rearrangement joins TRBV28 to TRBJ1-5; 10 bases line up with TRBD1. Germline CDR1 MDHEN, CDR2 SYDVKM. The CDR3 length is 17 residues. The V gene end was trimmed by 5 bases and the J gene end by 9 bases; junction bases not matched to a gene: 16.

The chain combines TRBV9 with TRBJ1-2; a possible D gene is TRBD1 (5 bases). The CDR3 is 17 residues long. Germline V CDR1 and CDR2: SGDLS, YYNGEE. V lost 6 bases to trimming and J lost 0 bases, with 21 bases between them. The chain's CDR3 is CASNGVGRGPSNYGYTF. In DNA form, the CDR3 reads TGTGCCAGCAATGGGGTTGGGAGGGGTCCTTCTAACTATGGCTACACCTTC.

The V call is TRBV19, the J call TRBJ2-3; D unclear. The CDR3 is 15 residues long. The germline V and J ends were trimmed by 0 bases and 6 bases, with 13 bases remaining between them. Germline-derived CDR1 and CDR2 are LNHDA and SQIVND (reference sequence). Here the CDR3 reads CASSIDTRPPDTQYF. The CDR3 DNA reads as TGTGCCAGTAGTATAGACACGCGGCCCCCGGATACGCAGTATTTT.